This T cell receptor (beta chain) was captured in a study of blood T cells in healthy people across ages. Donors each provided about 10 milliliters of peripheral blood. Extractions gave at least 6 micrograms of total RNA per sample. Notes on this clonotype: Its antigen is as yet unknown. Being one base from a much bigger clone, this may be a read error.

Findings and caveats of the study: TCR beta diversity per million T cells fell roughly linearly with age. The long-lived group displayed more naive CD4+ cells, plus higher diversity, than the aged donors did.

Next came a second PCR, run for about 7 to 12 cycles, which used a sample-barcoded 5' primer along with a J-beta primer mix. TCRdb redid the calling of the 5' RACE reads with MiXCR, one entry per CDR3 protein. This sample has 650,000 to 700,000 distinct CDR3 sequences; over 40% occur once, and the top ten carry approximately 13%. The sequence derives from a woman at least 80 years old in good health. The sample comprised blood.

This CDR3 reads CASSNPGLASYKEQFF. The CDR3, as DNA: TGCGCCAGCAGCAATCCGGGACTAGCCTCCTACAAGGAGCAGTTCTTC. V is TRBV5-1 and J is TRBJ2-1; 9 nucleotides align to TRBD2. CDR3 size: 16 residues. Looked up from germline, CDR1 is SGHRS and CDR2 is YFSETQ.